The 14 T cell receptor beta chains listed next were all sequenced from one sample in a study of T cells after posttransplantation cyclophosphamide. Treatment was busulfan-fludarabine conditioning, a marrow graft, and cyclophosphamide on days +3 and +4. Clones were read by immunoSEQ multiplex PCR, and TCRdb kept only the in-frame ones, dropping some. The sample has about 22,000 clones; 70% to 90% are singletons. This specimen was PBMCs, taken after allogeneic stem cell transplant with posttransplant cyclophosphamide. These receptors all stem from a female patient aged 30 to 45 who received an allogeneic stem cell transplant from an unrelated donor, was CMV-positive, and had no GVHD. The graft donor may have contributed some T cells.

V and J are TRBV5-1 and TRBJ2-7; D may be TRBD1 (6 bases). Germline V lookup: CDR1 SGHRS, CDR2 YFSETQ. Trimming stripped 4 bases from V and 3 bases from J, with 11 bases between. The length of the CDR3 is 13 residues. CDR3 amino acids: CASSIADSYEQYF. CDR3 DNA: TGCGCCAGCAGCATTGCGGACAGCTACGAGCAGTACTTC.

CDR3 amino acids: CASIPPLQAAGEQFF. DNA for the CDR3: TGTGCCAGCATCCCCCCCCTCCAGGCGGCGGGAGAGCAGTTCTTC. The genes are TRBV2 and TRBJ2-1; D perhaps matches TRBD2 (6 bases). The CDR3 covers 15 residues. Germline CDR1 reads SNHLY; CDR2 reads FYNNEI. Trimming cost V 7 bases and J 10 bases, with 23 bases left between them.

This chain's CDR3 is CATSRFRETVLSPLHF. The DNA for the CDR3 is TGTGCCACCAGCAGATTTCGAGAAACAGTCCTCTCACCCCTCCACTTT. The chain joins TRBV15 to TRBJ1-6; the D is unclear. The ends were cut back, 2 bases at V and 10 bases at J, with 18 bases in the middle. The CDR3 extends over 16 amino acids. From germline, CDR1 is LNHNV and CDR2 YYDKDF (reference sequence).

The chain recombines TRBV5-1 with TRBJ1-1; 7 bases are shared with TRBD1. Germline V gene lookup returns CDR1 SGHRS and CDR2 YFSETQ. V shed 3 bases, J shed 1 base, and the junction held 3 bases outside the gene matches. This CDR3 comprises 14 residues. The CDR3 coding sequence is TGCGCCAGCAGCTGGGGGACAGAGAACACTGAAGCTTTCTTT. Translating gives CASSWGTENTEAFF.

The chain uses TRBV6-1 and TRBJ2-5; D perhaps matches TRBD1 (5 bases). In germline, CDR1 is MNHNS, CDR2 SASEGT. The CDR3 length is 15 residues. Trimming pared 4 bases from V and 0 bases from J, leaving 12 bases between. CDR3 sequence (DNA): TGTGCCAGCAGTGGAGCCAACAGGTACCAAGAGACCCAGTACTTC. Protein: CASSGANRYQETQYF.

J is TRBJ2-7 and V is TRBV30, with a weak D call TRBD2 (7 bases). The CDR3 contains 14 residues. Trimming cost V 4 bases and J 0 bases, with 13 bases left between them. From germline, CDR1 is GTSNPN and CDR2 SVGIG (reference sequence). The CDR3 spells CAWTRGGGSYEQYF. DNA of the CDR3: TGTGCCTGGACTAGGGGAGGGGGCTCCTACGAGCAGTACTTC.

This chain links TRBV6-5 with TRBJ1-1; D gene ambiguous. V lost 1 base and J lost 1, with 7 bases in between. This CDR3 has 14 amino acids. Germline V gene data show CDR1 as MNHEY and CDR2 as SVGAGI. CDR3 DNA: TGTGCCAGCAGTTACTTCGACAAGAACACTGAAGCTTTCTTT. The encoded protein is CASSYFDKNTEAFF.

J is TRBJ1-2 and V is TRBV6-1; 10 bases are shared with TRBD1. The CDR3 is 13 residues long. Trimming took 6 bases from V and 3 from J; bases not matched to a gene: 1. Per germline, CDR1 MNHNS and CDR2 SASEGT. The CDR3 sequence is CASRGTGDYGYTF. The DNA for the CDR3 is TGTGCCAGCAGGGGGACAGGGGACTATGGCTACACCTTC.

In DNA form, the CDR3 reads TGTGCCAGCAGTGAAGGGGGGACAGGGTCTAAAGCTTTCTTT. It codes for CASSEGGTGSKAFF. V and J are TRBV6-1 and TRBJ1-1, with 9 bases that match TRBD1. This CDR3 has 14 amino acids. V was pared by 1 base and J by 9 bases, with 6 bases of the junction left unmatched. The germline CDR1 and CDR2 sequences are MNHNS and SASEGT.

The chain uses TRBV28 and TRBJ2-5; 8 bases are shared with TRBD1. The CDR3 consists of 14 residues. Germline loops: CDR1 MDHEN, CDR2 SYDVKM. With 1 base clipped from V and 6 bases from J, the junction kept 4 bases outside the gene matches. In nucleotides, the CDR3 is TGTGCCAGCAGTTTATCAGGGGGCCGAAAGACCCAGTACTTC. Residues: CASSLSGGRKTQYF.

This chain joins TRBV7-6 and TRBJ2-7, with 11 bases identical to TRBD1. CDR1 and CDR2 from the germline V gene are SGHVS and FNYEAQ. Trimming cost V 3 bases and J 1 base; bases outside gene matches: 8. This CDR3 comprises 17 residues. The CDR3 loop reads CASSLGARDRGSYEQYF. In nucleotides, the CDR3 is TGTGCCAGCAGCTTGGGGGCTCGGGACAGGGGGTCCTACGAGCAGTACTTC.

CDR3 coding DNA: TGCGCCAGCAGCCAAGGGACAGGGACGGGGTACACTGAAGCTTTCTTT. As protein: CASSQGTGTGYTEAFF. The rearrangement uses TRBV4-1 and TRBJ1-1, with TRBD1 identical over 8 bases. The V segment lost 1 base and the J segment 3 bases; nucleotides outside the gene matches: 7. Germline lookup yields CDR1 MGHRA and CDR2 YSYEKL. This CDR3 spans 16 amino acids.

The genes are TRBV28 and TRBJ1-5, with unresolved D. Germline loops: CDR1 MDHEN, CDR2 SYDVKM. The CDR3 sequence is 12 residues long. Trimming took off 7 bases at V and 7 bases at J, with 11 bases between the two ends. In DNA, the CDR3 is TGTGCCAGCAAGGAGGCAGCCCAGCCCCAGCATTTT. The encoded protein is CASKEAAQPQHF.

The chain links TRBV9 to TRBJ2-2, with D possibly being TRBD2 (5 bases). Deletions cut 0 bases from V and 2 bases from J, with 20 bases between. This CDR3 contains 19 residues. Germline CDR1 reads SGDLS; CDR2 reads YYNGEE. CDR3 bases: TGTGCCAGCAGCGTAGAAACCCCGACTCAGCGGAAAAACACCGGGGAGCTGTTTTTT. Residues: CASSVETPTQRKNTGELFF.